The entry below describes one T cell receptor beta chain. Cells were sorted from thawed PBMC rested overnight and stained with GMM-loaded CD1B tetramer, viability dye and anti-CD3. CD1B tetramers were loaded with Rhodococcus equi-derived C32 glucose monomycolate. PBMC for tetramer sorting were first depleted of CD14-expressing monocytes. No alpha-beta pairing information exists for these sequences. Produced via immunoSEQ multiplex PCR; TCRdb's table is partial and in-frame only. The repertoire has 85,000 to 90,000 clones, more than 75% of them found once; the top ten carry about 1.9%. V was pared by 1 base and J by 5 bases, with 11 bases of the junction left unmatched. Germline CDR1 and CDR2: SGHVS and FNYEAQ. This CDR3 comprises 17 residues. The data originate from a study of T cells in tuberculosis. Across the study: T cells were selected with CD1B tetramers loaded with glucose monomycolate. Study-wide results and caveats: T cells binding CD1B-GMM tetramer weakly possibly escaped the sort.

V is TRBV7-6 and J is TRBJ2-3; the match to TRBD2 covers 8 bases. This receptor was obtained from an adult woman with latent tuberculosis. The source material was CD1b-GMM tetramer-negative cells sorted from PBMCs. As DNA, the CDR3 is TGTGCCAGCAGCTTAGGGGATAGCGGGGACTTCTTAGATACGCAGTATTTT. Translation gives CASSLGDSGDFLDTQYF.